This entry describes one TCR beta chain. Antigen specificity is unknown. Over several immunoSEQ plates, each subset's genomic DNA was distributed in even portions. Generated by immunoSEQ multiplex PCR, the TCRdb table keeps only in-frame clones and is missing some. The sample shows around 600,000 clones, 85% to 95% of them seen only once. This specimen comes from a study of shared clonotypes between healthy human individuals. Study-level points and caveats: Memory subsets had estimated richness that was generally smaller than that of naive subsets.

This CDR3 spans 16 amino acids. The V gene lost 1 base and the J gene lost 5 bases, with 18 bases spanning the gap. The germline CDR1 and CDR2 sequences are PRHDT and FYEKMQ (reference sequence). Terminally differentiated effector memory CD45RA+ cells were left out of the naive CD8 fraction, which was CD45RO-negative and positively selected for CCR7. Only Caucasian adults living in Nashville, Tennessee made up the donor group. The sample comprised naive CD8+ T cells sorted from blood. This chain joins TRBV13 and TRBJ2-7; D might be TRBD1 or TRBD2, each matching 6 bases. This sequence was found in a woman aged 25 to 39 in good health. CDR3 amino acids: CASSLAGGDLLNEQYF. CDR3 nucleotides: TGTGCCAGCAGCTTAGCCGGGGGCGATTTACTTAACGAGCAGTACTTC.